This record concerns one TCR beta chain sequence. Its antigen is not known. This entry is derived from a study of PD-1 blockade in classical Hodgkin lymphoma. Study-level findings and limits: Patients with an early start, nivolumab under 1 year after ASCT, were excluded. In CD4+ cells, TCR diversity went up significantly by C4D1, but in CD8+ cells it did not. In newly diagnosed patients, baseline TCR diversity was reportedly below that of healthy donors.

Assay used: immunoSEQ multiplex PCR; TCRdb lists only in-frame clones, some missing. This sample has more than 6,000 clones, with around 75% found just once. The sample's time point: cycle 4 day 1 (C4D1), after less than 7 weeks of nivolumab. Relapse after autologous stem cell transplantation occurred in every patient, and brentuximab vedotin exposure varied. The CDR3 covers 15 residues. The ends were cut back, 3 bases at V and 4 bases at J, with 13 bases in the middle. CDR1 and CDR2 (germline): MDHEN, SYDVKM. This chain uses TRBV28 with TRBJ1-5; the D is unclear. The sequencing here drew on peripheral blood mononuclear cells (PBMCs), taken before the fourth cycle of nivolumab. The sequence derives from a human donor with classical Hodgkin lymphoma. CDR3 residues: CASSFVPVLNQPQHF. In DNA, the CDR3 is TGTGCCAGCAGTTTCGTTCCGGTTCTGAATCAGCCCCAGCATTTT.